The sequence of this T cell receptor beta chain was determined in a study of control samples from healthy donors and cancer patients. Data came from immunoSEQ multiplex PCR; TCRdb stores just in-frame clones and leaves some out. The data contain about 120,000 clones, 93% of them singletons. Per the germline V gene, CDR1 is MNHNS and CDR2 is SASEGT. Trimming stripped 1 base from V and 1 base from J, with 14 bases between. The CDR3 sequence is 17 residues long. The specimen was blood. The chain recombines TRBV6-1 with TRBJ1-5, with unresolved D. The origin of this receptor is a man under 40 in good health. The CDR3 sequence is CASSEVIWSASNQPQHF. The CDR3 DNA sequence: TGTGCCAGCAGTGAAGTCATCTGGTCGGCCAGCAATCAGCCCCAGCATTTT.